The present T cell receptor beta chain was sequenced within a study of blood T cells in healthy people across ages. Study-wide findings and caveats: Whereas aged donors had fewer naive CD4+ cells, long-lived donors had more of them and higher diversity. While age rose, TCR beta diversity per million T cells dropped in a roughly linear way.

Germline V CDR1 and CDR2: LGHNA, YSLEER. CDR3 size: 18 residues. V shed 0 bases, J shed 5 bases, and the junction held 12 bases outside the gene matches. A J-beta primer mix and a sample-barcoded 5' primer were used in a second PCR of roughly 6 to 11 cycles. TCRdb re-derived calls from the 5' RACE reads in MiXCR, one entry per CDR3 protein. The sample lists about 1.8 million distinct CDR3 sequences; just under 50% were seen once. A minimum of 6.5 million PBMCs was isolated per sample. This clonotype was seen many times. Its antigen is unidentified. The source is a woman aged 35 to 49 in good health. The chain links TRBV4-3 to TRBJ2-5; TRBD1 matches at 10 bases. The sample comprised blood. The CDR3 nucleotides read TGCGCCAGCAGCCAAGAGCAGACAGGGGGCGTACGTTTGGAGACCCAGTACTTC. As protein: CASSQEQTGGVRLETQYF.